A selection of T cell receptor beta chains follows, all from one sample in a study of blood T cell repertoires in COVID-19. TCRdb's copy holds only in-frame clones and misses some; the assay was immunoSEQ multiplex PCR. The repertoire includes around 160,000 clones, approximately 80% of them detected once, and around 5.9% sits in the top ten. Sequenced material: PBMCs or T cells enriched from blood (not recorded which). The origin of the receptors is a man between 35 and 55 years old who had recovered from COVID-19. The conserved cysteine and the conserved F or W are not part of the CDR3 here. D genes are given only for firm matches. Only part of the rows carry a size: once, few, many, or a class if the clone is expanded.

V gene,D gene,J gene,clone size,CDR3 protein
TRBV3-1/TRBV3-2,TRBD1,TRBJ1-2,-,ASSQVKGAAGYT
TRBV2,TRBD1,TRBJ1-5,-,ASRRAETGTQPQH
TRBV25-1,-,TRBJ1-2,-,ASSEAGIYGYT
TRBV28,TRBD1,TRBJ2-6,-,ASGAGQGVSGANVLT
TRBV11-3,TRBD1,TRBJ2-3,-,ASSRGQGLADTQY
TRBV7-3,TRBD1,TRBJ1-2,-,ASSFIRGLAPGYT
TRBV30,-,TRBJ2-3,-,ACSLTSPDTQY
TRBV19,TRBD2,TRBJ2-2,-,ASSSRGGLAGAQWDTGELF
TRBV30,TRBD1,TRBJ1-2,-,AWSDPDRAGYGYT
TRBV24-1,-,TRBJ2-5,-,ATSDFPRGETQY
TRBV5-1,TRBD1,TRBJ1-1,-,ASSPGQGRNTEAF
TRBV5-4,TRBD2,TRBJ2-2,few,ASSRIAGTNTGELF
TRBV14,-,TRBJ2-1,-,ASSLNGGEGPYNEQF
TRBV6-5,-,TRBJ1-4,-,ASSLREGGKLF
TRBV5-1,TRBD1,TRBJ2-1,-,ASRPGQGAWNEQF
TRBV5-8,TRBD2,TRBJ2-3,-,ASSLSGGPSDTQY
TRBV2,TRBD1,TRBJ1-1,many,ASSTGTGGGEAF
TRBV30,TRBD1,TRBJ1-2,-,AWKGVAGGNGYT
TRBV7-8,-,TRBJ1-5,-,ASSFSLNQPQH
TRBV2,TRBD2,TRBJ2-3,-,ANQAPRGLAGPTDTQY
TRBV24-1,-,TRBJ1-2,once,ATSDRGEKNYGYT
TRBV5-1,TRBD2,TRBJ2-5,once,ASSIGLAGLETQY
TRBV3-1/TRBV3-2,TRBD1,TRBJ2-7,-,ASSLLQGTHEQY
TRBV30,TRBD1,TRBJ1-6,-,AWVGQNNSPLH
TRBV5-4,-,TRBJ2-2,few,ASSLPDRNTGELF
TRBV5-1,TRBD2,TRBJ2-3,-,ASSSTKGLVQDTQY
TRBV7-2,TRBD1,TRBJ1-1,-,ASSSQGARWADTEAF
TRBV7-9,TRBD2,TRBJ2-3,few,ASSVLAGANTQY
TRBV27,TRBD1,TRBJ1-6,-,ASSPDRVGNSPLH
TRBV19,-,TRBJ1-1,-,ASMKQASMRTEAF
TRBV28,TRBD1,TRBJ1-5,few,ASSSQGAEGNQPQH
TRBV14,TRBD1,TRBJ1-2,-,ASSLDRAANYGYT
TRBV10-1,TRBD2,TRBJ2-3,-,ASSVQRGGGDTQY
TRBV29-1,-,TRBJ2-7,once,SVEDADYEQY
TRBV5-1,TRBD2,TRBJ2-7,-,ASSLGRLAGHIPYEQY
TRBV7-9,-,TRBJ1-2,once,ASSLAQTNYGYT
TRBV6-5,-,TRBJ1-2,-,ASSRDSNYGYT
TRBV30,-,TRBJ1-1,-,AWSPKGAVIQAF
TRBV5-1,TRBD1,TRBJ1-3,-,ASSSGQVGNTIY